A selection of T cell receptor beta chains follows, all from one sample in a study of hypomethylating agent response in myelodysplastic syndrome. Sequenced by immunoSEQ multiplex PCR; TCRdb stores in-frame clones only, minus some. This table holds roughly 4,500 clones, approximately 86% found once. Sequencing used bone marrow, obtained before or after starting hypomethylating agent treatment for myelodysplastic syndrome (not recorded which). The receptors shown here come from a human donor with myelodysplastic syndrome. Both conserved end residues are part of each CDR3. Each record gives: CDR3 DNA, CDR3 protein, V gene, J gene, clone size, D gene. D genes are given only for firm matches. The size entry is marked missing in some rows and otherwise reads once, few, many or a size class.

CDR3 DNA: TGTGCCAGCAGCTTAGCGGTATTAACCCACGAGCAGTACTTC; CDR3 protein: CASSLAVLTHEQYF; V gene: TRBV7-2; J gene: TRBJ2-7; clone size: NA; D gene: NA
CDR3 DNA: TGTGCCAGTAGTCCCTCGTCCCATCAGGGAAACACCATATATTTT; CDR3 protein: CASSPSSHQGNTIYF; V gene: TRBV19; J gene: TRBJ1-3; clone size: once; D gene: NA
CDR3 DNA: TGTGCCAGCATGGATTGGGGGAATGAGCAGTTCTTC; CDR3 protein: CASMDWGNEQFF; V gene: TRBV6-5; J gene: TRBJ2-1; clone size: few; D gene: NA
CDR3 DNA: TGTGCCAGCAGTCCCTTCGGGACGCCCGGGTTTCCCTACGAGCAGTACTTC; CDR3 protein: CASSPFGTPGFPYEQYF; V gene: TRBV5-6; J gene: TRBJ2-7; clone size: NA; D gene: NA
CDR3 DNA: TGTGCCAGCAGACCCCCGGGACAGATCCCCGAAGCTTTCTTT; CDR3 protein: CASRPPGQIPEAFF; V gene: TRBV28; J gene: TRBJ1-1; clone size: NA; D gene: TRBD1
CDR3 DNA: TGTGCCAGCAGCTTAACGGGGACCGAAGCTTTCTTT; CDR3 protein: CASSLTGTEAFF; V gene: TRBV11-3; J gene: TRBJ1-1; clone size: NA; D gene: NA
CDR3 DNA: TGTGCCAGCACCGAGAGGGGGGCTTCCTATGGCTACACCTTC; CDR3 protein: CASTERGASYGYTF; V gene: TRBV6-1; J gene: TRBJ1-2; clone size: NA; D gene: NA
CDR3 DNA: TGTGCCAGCAGCCAAGATGGGAGACTCAGGGCGGTTGGCTACACCTTC; CDR3 protein: CASSQDGRLRAVGYTF; V gene: TRBV14; J gene: TRBJ1-2; clone size: NA; D gene: NA
CDR3 DNA: TGTGCCAGCAGTTACGAGGCTAGACAGGGAAACTACGAGCAGTACTTC; CDR3 protein: CASSYEARQGNYEQYF; V gene: TRBV6-5; J gene: TRBJ2-7; clone size: NA; D gene: TRBD1
CDR3 DNA: TGTGCCAGCAGTGATTCTTGGAGCGTAGGGGAGACCCAGTACTTC; CDR3 protein: CASSDSWSVGETQYF; V gene: TRBV6-1; J gene: TRBJ2-5; clone size: NA; D gene: NA
CDR3 DNA: TGTGCCAGCAGCTTACCGCTGGGGGAATACGAGCAGTACTTC; CDR3 protein: CASSLPLGEYEQYF; V gene: TRBV7-9; J gene: TRBJ2-7; clone size: NA; D gene: NA
CDR3 DNA: TGCGCCAGCAGCCAAGAGGGAGCGGCAGATACGCAGTATTTT; CDR3 protein: CASSQEGAADTQYF; V gene: TRBV4-3; J gene: TRBJ2-3; clone size: NA; D gene: NA